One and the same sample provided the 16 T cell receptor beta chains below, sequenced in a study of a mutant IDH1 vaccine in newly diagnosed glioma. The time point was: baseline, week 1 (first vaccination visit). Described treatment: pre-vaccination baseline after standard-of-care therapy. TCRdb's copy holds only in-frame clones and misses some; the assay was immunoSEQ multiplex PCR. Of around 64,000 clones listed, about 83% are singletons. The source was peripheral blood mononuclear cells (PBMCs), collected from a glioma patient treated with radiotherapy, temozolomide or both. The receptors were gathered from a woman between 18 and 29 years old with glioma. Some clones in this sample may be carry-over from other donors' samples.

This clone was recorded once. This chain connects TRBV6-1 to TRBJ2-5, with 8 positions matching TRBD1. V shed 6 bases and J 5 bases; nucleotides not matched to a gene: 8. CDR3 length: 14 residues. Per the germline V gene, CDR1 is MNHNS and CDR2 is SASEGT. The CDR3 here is CASRVDRVVETQYF. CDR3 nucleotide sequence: TGTGCCAGCAGAGTGGACAGGGTCGTGGAGACCCAGTACTTC.

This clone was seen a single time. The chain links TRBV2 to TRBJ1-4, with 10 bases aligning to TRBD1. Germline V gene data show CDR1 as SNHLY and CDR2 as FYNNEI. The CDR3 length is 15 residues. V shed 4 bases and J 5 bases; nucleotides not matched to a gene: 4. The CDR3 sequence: CASSGDRGLNEKLFF. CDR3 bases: TGTGCCAGCAGTGGGGACAGGGGCCTCAATGAAAAACTGTTTTTT.

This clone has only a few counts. The CDR3: CASSEGQGLTVFTEAFF. As DNA, the CDR3 is TGTGCCAGCAGTGAAGGACAGGGGCTGACTGTTTTCACTGAAGCTTTCTTT. V is TRBV6-1 and J is TRBJ1-1, with 8 bases fitting TRBD1. The germline gives CDR1 MNHNS, CDR2 SASEGT. V was clipped by 1 base and J by 4 bases; unmatched bases: 11. The CDR3 runs to 17 residues.

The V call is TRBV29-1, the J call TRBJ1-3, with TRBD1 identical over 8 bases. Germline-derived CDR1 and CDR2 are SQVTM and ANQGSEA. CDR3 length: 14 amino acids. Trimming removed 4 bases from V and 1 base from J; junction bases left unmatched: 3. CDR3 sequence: CSVGQGASGNTIYF. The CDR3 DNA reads TGCAGCGTTGGCCAGGGGGCATCTGGAAACACCATATATTTT.

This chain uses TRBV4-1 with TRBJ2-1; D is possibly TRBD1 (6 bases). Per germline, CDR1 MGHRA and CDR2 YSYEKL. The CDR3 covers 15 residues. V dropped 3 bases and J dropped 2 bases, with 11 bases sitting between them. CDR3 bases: TGCGCCAGCAGCCATGCTTGGACAGCCTACAATGAGCAGTTCTTC. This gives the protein CASSHAWTAYNEQFF.

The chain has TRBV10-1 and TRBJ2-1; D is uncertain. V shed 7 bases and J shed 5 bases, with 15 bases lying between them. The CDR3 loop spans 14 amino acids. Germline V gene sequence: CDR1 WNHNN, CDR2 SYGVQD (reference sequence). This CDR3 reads CASIPVADNNEQFF. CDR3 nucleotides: TGCGCCAGCATCCCGGTAGCAGACAACAATGAGCAGTTCTTC.

DNA of the CDR3: TGTGCCCCTACCCCACGGGGGACCGGGGAGCTGTTTTTT. Protein: CAPTPRGTGELFF. The rearrangement uses TRBV19 and TRBJ2-2, with a tentative D call TRBD2 (6 bases). The CDR3 length is 13 residues. Between the trimmed V and J ends, which lost 11 bases and 5 bases, there was a span of 15 bases. The germline gives CDR1 LNHDA, CDR2 SQIVND (reference sequence).

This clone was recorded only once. CDR3 nucleotides: TGCGCCAGCAGCCAAGGTGGAGGGGCGCGCACAGATACGCAGTATTTT. This gives the protein CASSQGGGARTDTQYF. The J gene is TRBJ2-3, the V gene TRBV4-3, with D maybe TRBD2 (6 bases). The germline V gene encodes CDR1 LGHNA and CDR2 YSLEER. The V gene lost 1 base and the J gene lost 1 base, with 12 bases spanning the gap. This CDR3 comprises 16 residues.

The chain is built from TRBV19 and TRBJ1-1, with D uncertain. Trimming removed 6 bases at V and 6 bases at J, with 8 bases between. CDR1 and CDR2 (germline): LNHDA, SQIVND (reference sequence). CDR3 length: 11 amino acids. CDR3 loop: CASSRGPEAFF. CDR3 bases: TGTGCCAGTAGCCGAGGGCCTGAAGCTTTCTTT.

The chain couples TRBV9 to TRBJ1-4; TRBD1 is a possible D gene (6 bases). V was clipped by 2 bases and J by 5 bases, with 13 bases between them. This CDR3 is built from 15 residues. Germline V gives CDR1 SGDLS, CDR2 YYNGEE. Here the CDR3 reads CASSVLQGGNEKLFF. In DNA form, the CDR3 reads TGTGCCAGCAGCGTCTTACAGGGTGGGAATGAAAAACTGTTTTTT. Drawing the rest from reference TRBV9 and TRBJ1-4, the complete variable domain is DSGVTQTPKHLITATGQRVTLRCSPRSGDLSVYWYQQSLDQGLQFLIQYYNGEERAKGNILERFSAQQFPDLHSELNLSSLELGDSALYFCASSVLQGGNEKLFFGSGTQLSVL.

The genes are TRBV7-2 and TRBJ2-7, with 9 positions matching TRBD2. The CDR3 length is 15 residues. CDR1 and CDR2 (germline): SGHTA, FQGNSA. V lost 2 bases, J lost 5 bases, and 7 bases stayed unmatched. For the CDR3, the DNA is TGTGCCAGCAGCTTACGCGGGGGGGCAAGGGACGAGCAGTACTTC. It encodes CASSLRGGARDEQYF.

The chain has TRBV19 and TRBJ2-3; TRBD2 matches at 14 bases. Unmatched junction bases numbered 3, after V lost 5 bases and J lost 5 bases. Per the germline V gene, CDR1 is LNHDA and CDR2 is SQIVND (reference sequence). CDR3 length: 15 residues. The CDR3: CASSSGLAGEDTQYF. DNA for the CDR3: TGTGCCAGTAGTTCGGGACTAGCGGGAGAAGATACGCAGTATTTT.

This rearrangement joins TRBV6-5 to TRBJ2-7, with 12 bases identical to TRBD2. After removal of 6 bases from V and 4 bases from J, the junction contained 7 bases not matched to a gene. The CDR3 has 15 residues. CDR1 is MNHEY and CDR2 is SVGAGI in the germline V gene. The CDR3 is CASRRTSGNFYEQYF. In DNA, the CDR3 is TGTGCCAGCAGGCGGACTAGCGGGAATTTTTACGAGCAGTACTTC.

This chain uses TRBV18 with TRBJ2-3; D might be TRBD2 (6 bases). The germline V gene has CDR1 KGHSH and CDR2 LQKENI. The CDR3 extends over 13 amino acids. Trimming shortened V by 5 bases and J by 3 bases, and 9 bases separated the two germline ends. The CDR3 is CASSSRGTDTQYF. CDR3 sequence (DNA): TGTGCCAGCTCATCCCGGGGGACAGATACGCAGTATTTT.

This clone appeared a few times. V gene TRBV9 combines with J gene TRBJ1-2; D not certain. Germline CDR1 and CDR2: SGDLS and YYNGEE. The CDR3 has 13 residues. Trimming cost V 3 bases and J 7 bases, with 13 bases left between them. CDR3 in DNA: TGTGCCAGCAGCGGCACTGTAGGTTCTGGCTACACCTTC. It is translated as CASSGTVGSGYTF.

CDR3 sequence: CASSQGSDRVTYEQYF. CDR3 in DNA: TGCGCCAGCAGCCAAGGAAGCGACAGGGTTACCTACGAGCAGTACTTC. V and J are TRBV4-1 and TRBJ2-7, with 7 nucleotides matching TRBD1. CDR1 and CDR2 (germline): MGHRA, YSYEKL. The trim removed 1 base at V and 2 bases at J, leaving 8 bases unmatched. The CDR3 covers 16 residues.